This T cell receptor (beta chain) was captured by sequencing in a study of esophageal squamous cell carcinoma under preoperative chemotherapy. Study-level findings and limits: Peripheral T cells migrating into the tumor appeared to partly supply post-treatment tumor-infiltrating lymphocytes. Abundant clones tended to shrink rather than expand after paclitaxel-nedaplatin.

This clonotype was counted ten times or more. The antigen remains unidentified. Described time point: before preoperative PTX-NDP chemotherapy. In germline, CDR1 is MNHEY, CDR2 SMNVEV (reference sequence). This CDR3 has 13 amino acids. V lost 6 bases to trimming and J lost 0 bases, with 8 bases between them. Using its own MiXCR run on the PCR reads, TCRdb lists one record per CDR3 protein. The table lists more than 15,000 distinct CDR3 sequences, more than 45% of them singletons. This receptor was taken from a human donor with esophageal squamous cell carcinoma. The donor label of this sample is uncertain. The V gene is TRBV27, the J gene TRBJ2-5, with unresolved D. Sample collection occurred from a patient given preoperative chemotherapy. The CDR3 DNA reads TGTGCCAGCAGCGGCAGGTACCAAGAGACCCAGTACTTC. It encodes CASSGRYQETQYF.